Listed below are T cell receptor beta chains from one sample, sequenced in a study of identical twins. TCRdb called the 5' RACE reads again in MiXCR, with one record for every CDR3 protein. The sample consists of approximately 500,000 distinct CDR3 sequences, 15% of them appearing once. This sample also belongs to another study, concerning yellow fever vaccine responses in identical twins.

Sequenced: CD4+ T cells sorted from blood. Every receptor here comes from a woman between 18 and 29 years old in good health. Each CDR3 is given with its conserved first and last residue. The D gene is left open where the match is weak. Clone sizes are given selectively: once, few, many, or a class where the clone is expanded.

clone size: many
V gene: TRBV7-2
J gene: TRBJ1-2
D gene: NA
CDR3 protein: CASSLTENYGYTF
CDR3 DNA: TGTGCCAGCAGCTTAACCGAGAACTATGGCTACACCTTC

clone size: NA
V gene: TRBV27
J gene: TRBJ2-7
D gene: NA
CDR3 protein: CASSLRRAINEQYF
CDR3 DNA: TGTGCCAGCAGTTTGCGCAGGGCTATCAACGAGCAGTACTTC

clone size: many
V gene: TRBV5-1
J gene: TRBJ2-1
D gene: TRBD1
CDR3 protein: CASRPGQGSYNEQFF
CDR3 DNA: TGTGCCAGCAGACCGGGACAGGGATCCTACAATGAGCAGTTCTTC

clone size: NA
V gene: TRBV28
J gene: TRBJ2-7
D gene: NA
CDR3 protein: CASSLGGQVIYEQYF
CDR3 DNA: TGTGCCAGCAGTTTGGGGGGCCAGGTGATCTACGAGCAGTACTTC

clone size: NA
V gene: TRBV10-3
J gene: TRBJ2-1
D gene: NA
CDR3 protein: CAGGETYNEQFF
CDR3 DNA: TGTGCCGGAGGGGAAACCTACAATGAGCAGTTCTTC

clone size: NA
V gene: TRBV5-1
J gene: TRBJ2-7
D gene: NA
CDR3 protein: CASSLREAPYEQYF
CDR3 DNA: TGCGCCAGCAGCTTACGGGAAGCTCCCTACGAGCAGTACTTC

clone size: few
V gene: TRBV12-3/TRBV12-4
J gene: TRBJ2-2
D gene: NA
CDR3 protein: CASSLQTGTLGGELFF
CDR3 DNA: TGTGCCAGCAGTCTACAAACCGGGACATTGGGGGGGGAGCTGTTTTTT

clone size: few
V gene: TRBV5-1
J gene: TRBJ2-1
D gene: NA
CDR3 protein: CASSPITGTETYNEQFF
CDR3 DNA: TGCGCCAGCAGCCCAATAACCGGGACGGAAACCTACAATGAGCAGTTCTTC

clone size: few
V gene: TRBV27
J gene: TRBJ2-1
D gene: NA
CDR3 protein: CASKGTPVGEQFF
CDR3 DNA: TGTGCCAGCAAAGGGACCCCGGTAGGGGAGCAGTTCTTC

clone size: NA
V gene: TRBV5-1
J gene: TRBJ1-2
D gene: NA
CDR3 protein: CASSPRVYYGYTF
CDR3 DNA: TGCGCCAGCAGCCCTAGGGTGTATTATGGCTACACCTTC

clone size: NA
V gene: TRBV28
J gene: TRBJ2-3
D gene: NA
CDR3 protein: CASSIRADTQYF
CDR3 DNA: TGTGCCAGCAGCATCCGGGCAGATACGCAGTATTTT

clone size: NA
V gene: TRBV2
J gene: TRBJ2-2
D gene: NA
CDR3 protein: CASVPKLASGELFF
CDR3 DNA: TGTGCCAGCGTACCGAAACTAGCCTCCGGGGAGCTGTTTTTT

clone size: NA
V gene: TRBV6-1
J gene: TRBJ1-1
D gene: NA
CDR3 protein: CASRWGETAEAFF
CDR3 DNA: TGTGCCAGCAGGTGGGGGGAGACGGCTGAAGCTTTCTTT

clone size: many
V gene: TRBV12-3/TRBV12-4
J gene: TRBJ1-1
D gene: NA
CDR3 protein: CASKTSGLDTEAFF
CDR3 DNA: TGTGCCAGCAAGACCTCCGGACTAGACACTGAAGCTTTCTTT

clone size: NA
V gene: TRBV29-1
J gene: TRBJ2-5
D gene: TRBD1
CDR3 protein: CSVAPTWTGGKETQYF
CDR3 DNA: TGCAGCGTTGCCCCGACCTGGACAGGGGGCAAAGAGACCCAGTACTTC

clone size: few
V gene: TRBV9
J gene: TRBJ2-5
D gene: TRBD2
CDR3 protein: CASSVSSGGAQETQYF
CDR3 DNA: TGTGCCAGCAGCGTGAGTAGCGGGGGGGCCCAAGAGACCCAGTACTTC

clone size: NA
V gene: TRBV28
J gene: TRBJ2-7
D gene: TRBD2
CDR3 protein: CASRPAWTSGNSYEQYF
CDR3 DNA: TGTGCCAGCAGACCCGCATGGACTAGCGGAAACTCCTACGAGCAGTACTTC

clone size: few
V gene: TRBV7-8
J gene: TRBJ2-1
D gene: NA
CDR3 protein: CASSLAGSYSYNEQFF
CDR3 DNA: TGTGCCAGCAGTCTCGCAGGATCTTACTCCTACAATGAGCAGTTCTTC

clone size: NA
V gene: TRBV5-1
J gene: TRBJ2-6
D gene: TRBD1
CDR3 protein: CASSQGTGGPGANVLTF
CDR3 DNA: TGCGCCAGCAGCCAGGGGACAGGGGGGCCCGGGGCCAACGTCCTGACTTTC

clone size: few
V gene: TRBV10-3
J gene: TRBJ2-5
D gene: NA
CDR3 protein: CAISESRGETQYF
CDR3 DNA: TGTGCCATCAGTGAGTCGAGAGGGGAGACCCAGTACTTC

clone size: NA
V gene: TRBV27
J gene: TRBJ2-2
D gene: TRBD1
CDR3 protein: CATRRQGAGTGELFF
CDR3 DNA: TGTGCCACCAGAAGGCAGGGGGCAGGGACCGGGGAGCTGTTTTTT

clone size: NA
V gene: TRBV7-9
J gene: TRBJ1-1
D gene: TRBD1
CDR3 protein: CASSLGPGQGLTEAFF
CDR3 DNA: TGTGCCAGCAGCTTAGGGCCGGGACAGGGTCTGACTGAAGCTTTCTTT